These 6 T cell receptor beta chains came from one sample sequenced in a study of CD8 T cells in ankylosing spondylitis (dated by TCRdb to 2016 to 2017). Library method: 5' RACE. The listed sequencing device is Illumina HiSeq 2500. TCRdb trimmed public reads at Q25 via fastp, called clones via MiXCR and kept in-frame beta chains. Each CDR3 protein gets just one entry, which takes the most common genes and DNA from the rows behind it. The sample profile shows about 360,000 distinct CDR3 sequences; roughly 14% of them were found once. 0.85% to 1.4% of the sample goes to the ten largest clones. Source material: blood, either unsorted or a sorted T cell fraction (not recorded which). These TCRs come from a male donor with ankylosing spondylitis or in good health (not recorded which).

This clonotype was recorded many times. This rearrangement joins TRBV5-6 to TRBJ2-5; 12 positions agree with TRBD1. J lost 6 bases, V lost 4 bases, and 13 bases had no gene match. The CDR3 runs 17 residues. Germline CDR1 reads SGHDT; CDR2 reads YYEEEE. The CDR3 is CASSPGTGGFDGKTQYF. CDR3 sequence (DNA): TGTGCCAGCAGCCCGGGGACAGGGGGCTTTGACGGAAAGACCCAGTACTTC.

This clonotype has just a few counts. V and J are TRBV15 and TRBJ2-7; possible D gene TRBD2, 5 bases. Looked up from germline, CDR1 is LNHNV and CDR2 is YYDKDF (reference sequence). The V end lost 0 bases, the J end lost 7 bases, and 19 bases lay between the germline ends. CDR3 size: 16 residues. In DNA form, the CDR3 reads TGTGCCACCAGCAGAGATAGAGGCCAGGCGTCGGGGGAGCAGTACTTC. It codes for CATSRDRGQASGEQYF. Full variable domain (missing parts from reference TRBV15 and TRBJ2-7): DAMVIQNPRYQVTQFGKPVTLSCSQTLNHNVMYWYQQKSSQAPKLLFHYYDKDFNNEADTPDNFQSRRPNTSFCFLDIRSPGLGDTAMYLCATSRDRGQASGEQYFGPGTRLTVT.

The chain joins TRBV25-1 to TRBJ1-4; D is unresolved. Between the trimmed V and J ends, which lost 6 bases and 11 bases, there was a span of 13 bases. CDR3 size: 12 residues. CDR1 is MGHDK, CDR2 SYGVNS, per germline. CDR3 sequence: CASSAHEDKLFF. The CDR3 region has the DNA TGTGCCAGCAGCGCACATGAGGACAAACTGTTTTTT. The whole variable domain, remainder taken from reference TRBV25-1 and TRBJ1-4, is EADIYQTPRYLVIGTGKKITLECSQTMGHDKMYWYQQDPGMELHLIHYSYGVNSTEKGDLSSESTVSRIRTEHFPLTLESARPSHTSQYLCASSAHEDKLFFGSGTQLSVL.

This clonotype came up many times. In nucleotides, the CDR3 is TGCGCCAGCAGCCAAGATACGGGGGTTCCTAGGGAGCAGTACTTC. Residues: CASSQDTGVPREQYF. The chain has TRBV4-1 and TRBJ2-7; a weak D match, TRBD2 (6 bases). The V gene lost 0 bases and the J gene lost 7 bases, with 16 bases spanning the gap. CDR3 length equals 15 residues. Looked up from germline, CDR1 is MGHRA and CDR2 is YSYEKL.

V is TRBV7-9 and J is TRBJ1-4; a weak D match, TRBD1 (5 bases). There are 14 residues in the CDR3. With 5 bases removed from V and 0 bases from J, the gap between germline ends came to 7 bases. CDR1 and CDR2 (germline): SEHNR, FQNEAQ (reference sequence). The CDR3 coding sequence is TGTGCCAGCAGCGCGGGGGCAACTAATGAAAAACTGTTTTTT. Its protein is CASSAGATNEKLFF.

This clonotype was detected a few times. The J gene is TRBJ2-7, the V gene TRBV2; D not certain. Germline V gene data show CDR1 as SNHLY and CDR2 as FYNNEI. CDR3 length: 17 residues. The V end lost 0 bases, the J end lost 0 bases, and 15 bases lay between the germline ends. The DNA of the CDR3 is TGTGCCAGCAGTGAAGCGCGATCAAGACTGAGCTCCTACGAGCAGTACTTC. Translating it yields CASSEARSRLSSYEQYF.